These 3 T cell receptor beta chains were sequenced from one sample in a study of response to subunit inactivated influenza vaccine. Using its own MiXCR run on the RT-PCR reads, TCRdb lists one record per CDR3 protein. The sample records about 160,000 distinct CDR3 sequences, 11% being singletons. Sequenced here: non-naive T cells sorted from PBMCs, sampled about 40 days after vaccination. The receptor set was obtained from a man in his forties or fifties who received an inactivated influenza vaccine.

This clonotype was found a few times. The V and J genes are TRBV28 and TRBJ2-5; no reliable D call. This CDR3 has 16 residues. The germline gives CDR1 MDHEN, CDR2 SYDVKM. The V end was cut by 2 bases, the J end by 3 bases, with 16 bases between. The CDR3 is CASSLIALRIEETQYF. CDR3 nucleotide sequence: TGTGCCAGCAGTTTAATCGCACTGCGGATTGAAGAGACCCAGTACTTC.

This clonotype was counted a few times. The chain couples TRBV7-2 to TRBJ1-5; no firm D call. The V gene lost 4 bases and the J gene lost 4 bases, with 8 bases spanning the gap. The CDR3 covers 13 residues. CDR1 and CDR2 from the germline V gene are SGHTA and FQGNSA. Here the CDR3 DNA reads TGTGCCAGCAGCTCTGTCTGGAATCAGCCCCAGCATTTT. It codes for CASSSVWNQPQHF.

The J gene is TRBJ2-1, the V gene TRBV18; TRBD2 aligns across 8 bases. Germline V gene sequence: CDR1 KGHSH, CDR2 LQKENI. This CDR3 is built from 17 residues. V shed 2 bases, J shed 4 bases, and the junction held 10 bases outside the gene matches. The chain's CDR3 is CASSPKISGTHYNEQFF. The DNA for the CDR3 is TGTGCCAGCTCACCAAAGATTAGCGGGACCCATTACAATGAGCAGTTCTTC. The whole variable domain, filled in from reference TRBV18 and TRBJ2-1, reads NAGVMQNPRHLVRRRGQEARLRCSPMKGHSHVYWYRQLPEEGLKFMVYLQKENIIDESGMPKERFSAEFPKEGPSILRIQQVVRGDSAAYFCASSPKISGTHYNEQFFGPGTRLTVL.